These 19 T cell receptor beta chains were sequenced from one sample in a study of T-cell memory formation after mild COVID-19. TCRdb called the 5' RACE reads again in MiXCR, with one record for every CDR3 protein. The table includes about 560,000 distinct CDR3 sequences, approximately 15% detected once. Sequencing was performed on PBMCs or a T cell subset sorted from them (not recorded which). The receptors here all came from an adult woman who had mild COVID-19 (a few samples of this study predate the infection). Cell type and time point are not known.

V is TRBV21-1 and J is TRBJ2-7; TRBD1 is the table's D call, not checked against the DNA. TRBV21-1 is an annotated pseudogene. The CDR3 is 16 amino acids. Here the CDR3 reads CASTPGWGYVSYEQYF. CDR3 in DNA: TGTGCCAGCACCCCTGGGTGGGGCTACGTATCCTACGAGCAGTACTTC.

CDR3 coding DNA: TGCAGCTTCCCTAGACTAGCGGGCTACAATGAGCAGTTCTTC. Translated, it gives CSFPRLAGYNEQFF. The chain uses TRBV29-1 and TRBJ2-1; TRBD2 matches 10 bases. With V trimmed by 8 bases and J by 3 bases, 7 bases remained unmatched. The CDR3 covers 14 residues. CDR1 SQVTM and CDR2 ANQGSEA come from the germline V gene.

The CDR3 region has the DNA TGTGCCAGCAGCAAGGGACAGGGGGATCCGGGGACCTTC. This encodes CASSKGQGDPGTF. The rearrangement links TRBV5-4 to TRBJ1-2; 11 bases align to TRBD1. This CDR3 comprises 13 residues. Losses at the gene ends were 4 bases for V and 14 bases for J; bases not matched to a gene: 10. CDR1 and CDR2 from the germline V gene are SGHNT and YYREEE (reference sequence).

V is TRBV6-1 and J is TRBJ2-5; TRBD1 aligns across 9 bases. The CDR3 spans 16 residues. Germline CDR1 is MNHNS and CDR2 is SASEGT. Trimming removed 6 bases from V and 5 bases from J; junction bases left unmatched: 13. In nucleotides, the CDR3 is TGTGCCAGCAGGGAGGGGACAGGGTGGCGGCAGGAGACCCAGTACTTC. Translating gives CASREGTGWRQETQYF.

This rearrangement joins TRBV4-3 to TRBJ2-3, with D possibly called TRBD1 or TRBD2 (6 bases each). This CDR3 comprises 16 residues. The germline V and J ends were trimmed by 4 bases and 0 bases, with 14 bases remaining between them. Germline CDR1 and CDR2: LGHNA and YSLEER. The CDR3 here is CASSPQTGASTDTQYF. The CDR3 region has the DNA TGCGCCAGCAGCCCTCAGACGGGGGCTAGCACAGATACGCAGTATTTT.

This chain's CDR3 is CASSQDWGHYGYTF. The CDR3 region has the DNA TGCGCCAGCAGCCAAGATTGGGGACACTATGGCTACACCTTC. The V and J genes are TRBV4-1 and TRBJ1-2; TRBD1 is a possible D gene (5 bases). V was clipped by 0 bases and J by 3 bases, with 8 bases between them. The CDR3 is 14 residues long. The germline gives CDR1 MGHRA, CDR2 YSYEKL.

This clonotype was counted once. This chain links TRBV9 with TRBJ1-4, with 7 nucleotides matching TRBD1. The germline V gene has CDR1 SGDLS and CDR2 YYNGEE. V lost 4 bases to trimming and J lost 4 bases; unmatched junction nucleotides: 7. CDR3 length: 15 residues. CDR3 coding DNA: TGTGCCAGCAGCCCCCGGCAGGGGGGTAATGAAAAACTGTTTTTT. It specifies CASSPRQGGNEKLFF.

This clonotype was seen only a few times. CDR3 region: CSVARTSGDYEQYF. The CDR3 DNA reads TGCAGCGTTGCCAGGACTAGCGGAGACTACGAGCAGTACTTC. The gene calls are TRBV29-1 and TRBJ2-7; 10 bases are a match to TRBD2. The CDR3 loop spans 14 amino acids. The V gene's germline CDR1 is SQVTM and CDR2 ANQGSEA. V was pared by 4 bases and J by 3 bases, with 6 bases of the junction left unmatched.

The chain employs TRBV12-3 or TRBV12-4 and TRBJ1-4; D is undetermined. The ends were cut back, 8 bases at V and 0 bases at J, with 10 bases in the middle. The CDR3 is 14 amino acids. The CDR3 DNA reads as TGTGCCAGCCGCAGACGGCCAACTAATGAAAAACTGTTTTTT. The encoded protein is CASRRRPTNEKLFF.

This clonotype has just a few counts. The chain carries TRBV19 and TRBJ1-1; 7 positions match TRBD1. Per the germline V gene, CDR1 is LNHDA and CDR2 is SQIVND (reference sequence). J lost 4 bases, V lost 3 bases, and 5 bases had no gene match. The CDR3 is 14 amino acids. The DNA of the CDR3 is TGTGCCAGTAGTATCGAGGGGGCCGGCACTGAAGCTTTCTTT. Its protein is CASSIEGAGTEAFF. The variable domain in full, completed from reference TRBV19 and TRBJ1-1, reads DGGITQSPKYLFRKEGQNVTLSCEQNLNHDAMYWYRQDPGQGLRLIYYSQIVNDFQKGDIAEGYSVSREKKESFPLTVTSAQKNPTAFYLCASSIEGAGTEAFFGQGTRLTVV.

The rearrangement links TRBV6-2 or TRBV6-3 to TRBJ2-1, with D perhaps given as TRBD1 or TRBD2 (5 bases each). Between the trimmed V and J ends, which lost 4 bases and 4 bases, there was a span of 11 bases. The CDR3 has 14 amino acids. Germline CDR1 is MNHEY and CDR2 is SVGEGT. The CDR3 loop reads CASSFRDPYNEQFF. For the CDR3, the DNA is TGTGCCAGCAGTTTCCGGGACCCTTACAATGAGCAGTTCTTC.

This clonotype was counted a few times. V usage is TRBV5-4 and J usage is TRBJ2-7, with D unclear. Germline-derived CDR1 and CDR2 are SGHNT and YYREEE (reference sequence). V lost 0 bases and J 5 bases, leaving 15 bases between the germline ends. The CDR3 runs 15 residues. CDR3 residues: CASSLDLQTLHEQYF. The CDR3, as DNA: TGTGCCAGCAGCTTGGACCTTCAAACCCTCCACGAGCAGTACTTC.

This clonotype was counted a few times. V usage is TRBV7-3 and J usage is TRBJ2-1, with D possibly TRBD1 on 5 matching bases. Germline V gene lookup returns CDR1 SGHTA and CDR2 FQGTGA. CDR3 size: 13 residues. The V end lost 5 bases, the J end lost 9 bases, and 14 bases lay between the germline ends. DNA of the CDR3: TGTGCCAGCAGCCAACAAGTGGGGCGTGAGCAGTTCTTC. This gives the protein CASSQQVGREQFF.

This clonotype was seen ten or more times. The CDR3 loop is CASSERQGGTDTQYF. DNA for the CDR3: TGCGCCAGCAGCGAACGACAGGGAGGCACAGATACGCAGTATTTT. The chain links TRBV5-1 to TRBJ2-3, with 7 nucleotides matching TRBD1. CDR3 length: 15 amino acids. Unmatched junction bases numbered 6, after V lost 4 bases and J lost 1 base. Germline loops: CDR1 SGHRS, CDR2 YFSETQ.

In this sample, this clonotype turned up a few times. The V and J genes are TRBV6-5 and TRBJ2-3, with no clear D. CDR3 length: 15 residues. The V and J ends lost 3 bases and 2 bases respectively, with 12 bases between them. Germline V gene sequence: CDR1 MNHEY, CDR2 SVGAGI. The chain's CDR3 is CASSYGSRTTDTQYF. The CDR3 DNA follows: TGTGCCAGCAGTTATGGTAGTCGCACCACAGATACGCAGTATTTT.

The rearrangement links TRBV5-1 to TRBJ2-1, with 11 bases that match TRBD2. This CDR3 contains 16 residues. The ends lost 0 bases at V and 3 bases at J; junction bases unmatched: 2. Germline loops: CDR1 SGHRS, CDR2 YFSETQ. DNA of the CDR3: TGCGCCAGCAGCTTGGGTAGCGGGGGGGACTACAATGAGCAGTTCTTC. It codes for CASSLGSGGDYNEQFF. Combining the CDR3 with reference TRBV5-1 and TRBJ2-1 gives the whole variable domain KAGVTQTPRYLIKTRGQQVTLSCSPISGHRSVSWYQQTPGQGLQFLFEYFSETQRNKGNFPGRFSGRQFSNSRSEMNVSTLELGDSALYLCASSLGSGGDYNEQFFGPGTRLTVL.

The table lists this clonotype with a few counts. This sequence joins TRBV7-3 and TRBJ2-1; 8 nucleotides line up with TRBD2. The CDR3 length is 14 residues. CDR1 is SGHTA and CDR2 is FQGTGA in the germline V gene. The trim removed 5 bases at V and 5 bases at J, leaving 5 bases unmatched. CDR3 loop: CASSPSGPNNEQFF. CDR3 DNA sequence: TGTGCCAGCAGCCCTAGCGGGCCTAACAATGAGCAGTTCTTC.

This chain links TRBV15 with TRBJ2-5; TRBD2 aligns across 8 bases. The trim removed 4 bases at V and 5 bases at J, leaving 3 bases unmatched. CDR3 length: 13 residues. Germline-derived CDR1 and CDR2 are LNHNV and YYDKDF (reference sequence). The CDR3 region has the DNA TGTGCCACCAGCACCCAGCGGGGGGAGACCCAGTACTTC. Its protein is CATSTQRGETQYF.

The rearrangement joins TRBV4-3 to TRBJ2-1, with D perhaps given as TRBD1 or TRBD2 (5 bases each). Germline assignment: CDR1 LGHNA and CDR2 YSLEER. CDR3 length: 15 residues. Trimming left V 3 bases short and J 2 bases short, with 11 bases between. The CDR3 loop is CASSQEWDPYNEQFF. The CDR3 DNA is TGCGCCAGCAGCCAGGAGTGGGACCCCTACAATGAGCAGTTCTTC.